There are a few counts of the clone carrying this T cell receptor (beta chain). Its antigen is currently unknown. The source of the sample is a study of T cell responses to AZD1222 COVID-19 vaccine. Study observations and caveats: The study identified only six AZD1222 recipients as seropositive at baseline. The span of vaccine-associated CD4 TCRs extended across spike, with dominance at 160-218 and 743-854.

Profiling relied on immunoSEQ multiplex PCR, and the TCRdb table lists in-frame clones only, not all of them. The sample carries about 73,000 clones, 85% to 90% recorded once. This clonotype was sampled from an adult who received the AZD1222 COVID-19 vaccine. The sample in question was peripheral blood, obtained 28 days after the second AZD1222 dose.

CDR3 protein: CASTGLDTEAFF. The CDR3 DNA reads as TGTGCCAGCACAGGCCTTGACACTGAAGCTTTCTTT. This chain links TRBV7-9 with TRBJ1-1; D is unclear. The CDR3 is 12 residues long. The germline gives CDR1 SEHNR, CDR2 FQNEAQ (reference sequence). Trimming stripped 7 bases from V and 3 bases from J, with 9 bases between.